Listed here are 28 T cell receptor beta chains from one sample, sequenced in a study of blood T cell repertoires in COVID-19. The table came from immunoSEQ multiplex PCR; TCRdb's copy has only in-frame clones and leaves some out. The sample holds 94,000 or so clones; 84% are singletons and the top ten take more than 20%. The sample consisted of peripheral blood. Every receptor here comes from a man between 60 and 75 years old with acute or convalescent COVID-19.

The rearrangement joins TRBV7-9 to TRBJ1-2, with D perhaps matching TRBD1 (5 bases). The V gene lost 5 bases and the J gene lost 3 bases, with 16 bases spanning the gap. Germline V gene sequence: CDR1 SEHNR, CDR2 FQNEAQ (reference sequence). This CDR3 spans 15 amino acids. CDR3 sequence reads: CASSPRRQTDYGYTF. CDR3 nucleotides: TGTGCCAGCAGCCCGCGTAGACAGACCGACTATGGCTACACCTTC.

The chain recombines TRBV5-1 with TRBJ2-7, with 9 bases that match TRBD1. The germline V gene has CDR1 SGHRS and CDR2 YFSETQ. V shed 0 bases and J 5 bases; nucleotides not matched to a gene: 9. The CDR3 is made up of 16 amino acids. DNA of the CDR3: TGCGCCAGCAGCTTGGCCCCTGGGGGACAGGGAAACGAGCAGTACTTC. Translating it yields CASSLAPGGQGNEQYF.

This clone was detected once. The chain uses TRBV18 and TRBJ1-4; D possibly corresponds to TRBD1 (5 bases). The CDR3 contains 16 residues. Per germline, CDR1 KGHSH and CDR2 LQKENI. V lost 5 bases and J lost 4, with 17 bases in between. As DNA, the CDR3 is TGTGCCAGCTCAAGGGGAAGCCCCGTCCTTAATGAAAAACTGTTTTTT. Translated, it gives CASSRGSPVLNEKLFF.

This clone was found once. The J gene is TRBJ2-1, the V gene TRBV5-4; 9 bases agree with TRBD1. CDR1 and CDR2 (germline): SGHNT, YYREEE (reference sequence). The CDR3 consists of 16 residues. J was trimmed by 9 bases and V by 4 bases; bases with no gene match: 14. CDR3 amino acids: CASSPAPGQGYGEQFF. CDR3 sequence (DNA): TGTGCCAGCAGCCCCGCCCCGGGACAGGGTTACGGTGAGCAGTTCTTC.

The chain couples TRBV7-9 to TRBJ1-6; D not resolved. Trimming cost V 4 bases and J 6 bases, with 10 bases left between them. The CDR3 runs to 14 residues. CDR1 and CDR2 from the germline V gene are SEHNR and FQNEAQ (reference sequence). In DNA, the CDR3 is TGTGCCAGCAGCTCTCTGGAGGTTAATTCACCCCTCCACTTT. Protein product: CASSSLEVNSPLHF.

This clone was picked up one time. The J gene is TRBJ1-5, the V gene TRBV19; D gene uncertain. Trimming shortened V by 3 bases and J by 7 bases, and 10 bases separated the two germline ends. The germline V gene has CDR1 LNHDA and CDR2 SQIVND (reference sequence). The length of the CDR3 is 13 residues. For the CDR3, the DNA is TGTGCCAGTAGTATTAATAGAGGGCAGCCCCAGCATTTT. Its translation: CASSINRGQPQHF.

The chain couples TRBV28 to TRBJ1-2; D is unclear. The CDR3 runs to 13 residues. Germline-derived CDR1 and CDR2 are MDHEN and SYDVKM. V was pared by 3 bases and J by 4 bases, with 9 bases between. CDR3 DNA sequence: TGTGCCAGCAGTTTGCCACTGATCTATGGCTACACCTTC. It codes for CASSLPLIYGYTF.

V and J are TRBV11-2 and TRBJ1-1; D may be TRBD1 (6 bases). Germline CDR1 is SGHAT and CDR2 is FQNNGV. Between the trimmed V and J ends, which lost 1 base and 4 bases, there was a span of 19 bases. This CDR3 has 17 residues. This chain's CDR3 is CASSLGPGERWGTEAFF. CDR3 DNA sequence: TGTGCCAGCAGCTTAGGGCCAGGGGAGCGCTGGGGCACTGAAGCTTTCTTT.

This chain connects TRBV5-1 to TRBJ2-3; the match to TRBD2 covers 8 bases. This CDR3 has 15 residues. Germline trimming cut 0 bases from V and 2 bases from J; bases unmatched to any gene: 2. CDR1 and CDR2 (germline): SGHRS, YFSETQ. CDR3 sequence (DNA): TGCGCCAGCAGCTTGGTCGGGGGGGTCACAGATACGCAGTATTTT. Protein product: CASSLVGGVTDTQYF.

The chain links TRBV14 to TRBJ2-2; TRBD1 aligns across 8 bases. Trimming cost V 1 base and J 1 base; bases outside gene matches: 2. This CDR3 is built from 16 residues. Germline CDR1 is SGHDN and CDR2 is FVKESK. Here the CDR3 DNA reads TGTGCCAGCAGCCAAGTGACAGGGGTGAACACCGGGGAGCTGTTTTTT. Protein sequence: CASSQVTGVNTGELFF.

The V call is TRBV18, the J call TRBJ1-5, with D unresolved. CDR3 length equals 16 residues. Trimming pared 2 bases from V and 2 bases from J, leaving 13 bases between. The germline CDR1 and CDR2 sequences are KGHSH and LQKENI. The CDR3 coding sequence is TGTGCCAGCTCACCATCGAACATGTTGGGCAATCAGCCCCAGCATTTT. Translating it yields CASSPSNMLGNQPQHF.

This clone was counted a single time. This chain uses TRBV28 with TRBJ1-6; weak D call: TRBD1 (6 bases). This CDR3 comprises 16 residues. The V gene lost 5 bases and the J gene lost 0 bases, with 11 bases spanning the gap. The germline gives CDR1 MDHEN, CDR2 SYDVKM. DNA for the CDR3: TGTGCCAGCAGTGGAAGACAGGCCTCCTATAATTCACCCCTCCACTTT. Protein product: CASSGRQASYNSPLHF.

The rearrangement links TRBV7-9 to TRBJ1-4, with D maybe TRBD1 (5 bases). V lost 3 bases to trimming and J lost 8 bases, with 16 bases between them. The CDR3 sequence is 15 residues long. In germline, CDR1 is SEHNR, CDR2 FQNEAQ (reference sequence). The CDR3 region is CASSLLDKVMEKLFF. DNA of the CDR3: TGTGCCAGCAGCTTGTTGGACAAAGTTATGGAAAAACTGTTTTTT.

This chain uses TRBV18 with TRBJ2-1; tentative D call: TRBD1 (5 bases). V lost 6 bases and J lost 6, with 21 bases in between. Per germline, CDR1 KGHSH and CDR2 LQKENI. CDR3 length: 16 amino acids. CDR3 DNA: TGTGCCAGCTCGCCTCTCCAGGGTGAGGCCCTCAATGAGCAGTTCTTC. Residues: CASSPLQGEALNEQFF.

The gene calls are TRBV27 and TRBJ2-3; 12 bases line up with TRBD2. This CDR3 region has 15 residues. Unmatched junction bases numbered 8, after V lost 9 bases and J lost 4 bases. Germline lookup yields CDR1 MNHEY and CDR2 SMNVEV (reference sequence). DNA for the CDR3: TGTGCCAGTAGCCTAGCGGGGGGGCGATCAGATACGCAGTATTTT. Encoded protein: CASSLAGGRSDTQYF.

J is TRBJ2-1 and V is TRBV5-8; D is possibly TRBD1 (6 bases). Germline V gene data show CDR1 as SGHTS and CDR2 as YDEGEE. Trimming left V 3 bases short and J 6 bases short, with 22 bases between. This CDR3 contains 17 residues. CDR3 region: CASSSGGFGGLLNEQFF. The DNA of the CDR3 is TGTGCCAGCAGCTCCGGAGGTTTTGGGGGCCTTCTCAATGAGCAGTTCTTC.

Concerning this clone: Other DNA variants within this sample encode the same CDR3. The chain joins TRBV24-1 to TRBJ2-1; 8 bases agree with TRBD1. Germline CDR1 is KGHDR and CDR2 is SFDVKD. The CDR3 has 14 amino acids. With 3 bases clipped from V and 7 bases from J, the junction kept 4 bases outside the gene matches. The CDR3 DNA reads as TGTGCCACCAGTGATCGAACAGGGGGGAATGAGCAGTTCTTC. Translation: CATSDRTGGNEQFF.

This clone was picked up a small number of times. The V gene is TRBV5-1, the J gene TRBJ1-1; D is unresolved. V was cut by 0 bases and J by 6 bases, with 15 bases left in between. The germline V gene encodes CDR1 SGHRS and CDR2 YFSETQ. CDR3 size: 15 residues. The CDR3 sequence is CASSLAREAFSEAFF. CDR3 sequence (DNA): TGCGCCAGCAGCTTGGCGAGGGAAGCGTTTTCTGAAGCTTTCTTT.

The chain carries TRBV19 and TRBJ1-5, with D possibly TRBD1 on 6 matching bases. V was trimmed by 7 bases and J by 0 bases, leaving 16 bases between them. Germline V gene sequence: CDR1 LNHDA, CDR2 SQIVND (reference sequence). This CDR3 comprises 16 residues. CDR3 in DNA: TGTGCCAGTACGAACGGACAGCTTTATAGCAATCAGCCCCAGCATTTT. Protein product: CASTNGQLYSNQPQHF.

The chain joins TRBV7-2 to TRBJ2-7, with TRBD2 matching 8 bases. Losses at the gene ends were 7 bases for V and 3 bases for J; bases not matched to a gene: 5. Looked up from germline, CDR1 is SGHTA and CDR2 is FQGNSA. The CDR3 runs 13 residues. The CDR3 region has the DNA TGTGCCAGCACCGTTACTAGCGGCTACGAGCAGTACTTC. Its protein is CASTVTSGYEQYF. Filled out from reference TRBV7-2 and TRBJ2-7, the complete variable domain reads GAGVSQSPSNKVTEKGKDVELRCDPISGHTALYWYRQSLGQGLEFLIYFQGNSAPDKSGLPSDRFSAERTGGSVSTLTIQRTQQEDSAVYLCASTVTSGYEQYFGPGTRLTVT.

The V and J genes are TRBV12-5 and TRBJ1-3; D ambiguous. Trimming left V 3 bases short and J 4 bases short, with 7 bases between. This CDR3 region has 13 residues. The V gene's germline CDR1 is LGHNT and CDR2 FRNRAP. In nucleotides, the CDR3 is TGTGCTAGTGGTTTCAGCGGGGGAAACACCATATATTTT. It specifies CASGFSGGNTIYF.

This clone showed up just once. V usage is TRBV7-8 and J usage is TRBJ1-5; D gene ambiguous. CDR3 length: 16 amino acids. CDR1 is SGHVS and CDR2 is FQNEAQ in the germline V gene. The V end lost 1 base, the J end lost 1 base, and 11 bases lay between the germline ends. CDR3: CASSLGLPGSNQPQHF. CDR3 coding DNA: TGTGCCAGCAGCTTAGGGTTACCAGGAAGCAATCAGCCCCAGCATTTT.

The gene calls are TRBV5-4 and TRBJ2-7; 9 bases are shared with TRBD2. CDR3 length: 14 amino acids. Trimming took 4 bases from V and 5 from J; bases not matched to a gene: 7. CDR1 and CDR2 (germline): SGHNT, YYREEE (reference sequence). This CDR3 is CASSTAGGRDEQYF. Written as DNA, the CDR3 is TGTGCCAGCAGCACAGCGGGGGGCCGCGACGAGCAGTACTTC. The full variable domain, its missing parts supplied by reference TRBV5-4 and TRBJ2-7, is ETGVTQSPTHLIKTRGQQVTLRCSSQSGHNTVSWYQQALGQGPQFIFQYYREEENGRGNFPPRFSGLQFPNYSSELNVNALELDDSALYLCASSTAGGRDEQYFGPGTRLTVT.

The rearrangement links TRBV7-9 to TRBJ2-5; D is possibly TRBD2 (6 bases). With 5 bases removed from V and 2 bases from J, the gap between germline ends came to 9 bases. Germline V gene lookup returns CDR1 SEHNR and CDR2 FQNEAQ (reference sequence). The CDR3 has 13 residues. The CDR3 here is CASSLLAQETQYF. DNA for the CDR3: TGTGCCAGCAGCCTACTAGCACAAGAGACCCAGTACTTC.

V and J are TRBV5-1 and TRBJ1-3; tentative D call: TRBD1 (6 bases). Germline V gene sequence: CDR1 SGHRS, CDR2 YFSETQ. Trimming removed 2 bases from V and 1 base from J, with 7 bases in between. The CDR3 has 14 amino acids. The DNA of the CDR3 is TGCGCCAGCAGCTTTGGACAGTCTGGAAACACCATATATTTT. It codes for CASSFGQSGNTIYF.

There are a few counts of this clone. The gene calls are TRBV3-1 (or the pseudogene TRBV3-2) and TRBJ2-1; 7 positions agree with TRBD1. The junction had 5 bases not matched to a gene; V was cut back by 3 bases and J by 6 bases. The CDR3 runs to 14 residues. Germline lookup yields CDR1 LGHDT and CDR2 YNNKEL (reference sequence). The CDR3 is CASSQHTGVNEQFF. The CDR3 DNA reads as TGTGCCAGCAGCCAGCACACAGGGGTCAATGAGCAGTTCTTC.

This chain uses TRBV29-1 with TRBJ2-1; D is ambiguous. V was trimmed by 4 bases and J by 4 bases, leaving 5 bases between them. The CDR3 consists of 11 residues. Germline V CDR1 and CDR2: SQVTM, ANQGSEA. The CDR3 spells CSVASYNEQFF. As DNA, the CDR3 is TGCAGCGTTGCTAGTTACAATGAGCAGTTCTTC.

This clone occurred once. The gene calls are TRBV19 and TRBJ1-2; possible D gene TRBD1, 5 bases. The germline gives CDR1 LNHDA, CDR2 SQIVND (reference sequence). The CDR3 has 12 amino acids. V was trimmed by 10 bases and J by 4 bases, leaving 13 bases between them. CDR3 nucleotides: TGTGCCACAACCTCCCAGGGCTATGGCTACACCTTC. Translated: CATTSQGYGYTF.